This TCR beta chain was profiled in a study of shared clonotypes between healthy human individuals. Details on this clone: Antigen: not known.

Notes on the study in general: Depth was large, yet rarefaction showed that sorted-subset sequencing was incomplete.

The CDR3 covers 15 residues. V dropped 0 bases and J dropped 6 bases, with 13 bases sitting between them. CDR1 is SGHRS and CDR2 is YFSETQ in the germline V gene. The deep-level immunoSEQ assay was used. Generated by immunoSEQ multiplex PCR, the TCRdb table keeps only in-frame clones and is missing some. This table has 2 million to 3 million clones, over 85% appearing once. Material: naive CD4+ T cells from PBMCs. Subset reported: CD45RA+ positively selected. This chain joins TRBV5-1 and TRBJ1-5; D might be TRBD1 (6 bases). The origin of this receptor is a man between 18 and 29 years old in good health. Some clones in this sample may be carry-over from other donors' samples. CDR3 nucleotide sequence: TGCGCCAGCAGCTTGGGGGCAGGGGCAGCTCAGCCCCAGCATTTT. Its translation: CASSLGAGAAQPQHF.